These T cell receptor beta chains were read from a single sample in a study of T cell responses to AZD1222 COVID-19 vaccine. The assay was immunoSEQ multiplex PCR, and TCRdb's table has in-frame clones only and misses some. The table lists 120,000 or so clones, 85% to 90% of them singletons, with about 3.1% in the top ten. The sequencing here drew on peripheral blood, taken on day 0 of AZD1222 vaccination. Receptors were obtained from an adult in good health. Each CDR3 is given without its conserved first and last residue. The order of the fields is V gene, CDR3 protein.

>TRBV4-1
ASSPELRQITGTEAF
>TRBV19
ASSGGLASSYNEQF
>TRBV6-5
ASSPRANEKLF
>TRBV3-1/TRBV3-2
ASSQDWDSSGNTIY
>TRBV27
ATHRDTEAF
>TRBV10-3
AISVSGLVPQQY
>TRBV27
ASRSNRLAGELF
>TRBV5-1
ASSLEGLAGASSYNEQF
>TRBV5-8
ASSLDTGGPSLEQY
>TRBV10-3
AISKDGDYGYT
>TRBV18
ASSPKSGELF
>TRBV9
ASSPGQEPPPEAF
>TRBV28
ASSGGGSHKETQY
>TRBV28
ASRTRGGPRDTEAF
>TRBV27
ASSKNPGLAATYEQY